This TCR beta chain emerged from a study of T cell changes during pregnancy in multiple sclerosis. Method: immunoSEQ multiplex PCR; TCRdb's copy keeps in-frame clones and lacks some. The top ten hold around 0.58% of the sample, which has tens of thousands of clones, 93% seen once. The table lists this clone with a few counts. The J segment lost 7 bases and the V segment lost 6 bases, leaving 7 bases of the junction unmatched. The CDR3 contains 15 residues. The germline gives CDR1 SNHLY, CDR2 FYNNEI. This sequence originates from a female donor with multiple sclerosis, enrolled in a pregnancy study. This chain connects TRBV2 to TRBJ1-5; 12 bases agree with TRBD1. The specimen comprised CD4+ T cells from peripheral blood mononuclear cells, sampled in the third trimester of pregnancy. CDR3 sequence (DNA): TGTGCCAGCAGGGGGGACAGGGGGCTTAGACAGCCCCAGCATTTT. It encodes CASRGDRGLRQPQHF.